These 30 T cell receptor beta chains came from one sample sequenced in a study of T cells in Graves' hyperthyroidism and ophthalmopathy. The source material, RNA transcripts, was used to amplify TCR beta CDR3 regions. RT-PCR in the first round (using the HTBI primer set) targeted the TCR CDR3. TCRdb called the multiplex PCR reads again in MiXCR, with one record for every CDR3 protein. The sample includes fewer than 850,000 distinct CDR3 sequences, 15% to 20% of them seen just once. The specimen was blood. Every receptor here comes from a man over 45 with Graves' hyperthyroidism.

This chain connects TRBV29-1 to TRBJ2-7; D unclear. V lost 4 bases to trimming and J lost 1 base, with 8 bases between them. The germline V gene has CDR1 SQVTM and CDR2 ANQGSEA. The CDR3 length is 12 residues. The CDR3 region is CSVGAYSYEQYF. CDR3 in DNA: TGCAGCGTTGGAGCGTATTCCTACGAGCAGTACTTC.

At least ten counts were recorded for this clonotype. The V call is TRBV6-2 or TRBV6-3, the J call TRBJ1-1; 7 bases are a match to TRBD1. The CDR3 spans 15 residues. After removal of 2 bases from V and 1 base from J, the junction contained 4 bases not matched to a gene. Germline V gene lookup returns CDR1 MNHEY and CDR2 SVGEGT. The chain's CDR3 is CASSYRRTGNTEAFF. The DNA for the CDR3 is TGTGCCAGCAGTTACAGGAGGACAGGGAACACTGAAGCTTTCTTT.

This clonotype was observed many times. The chain recombines TRBV12-3 or TRBV12-4 with TRBJ1-5; D is possibly TRBD1 (5 bases). The CDR3 is made up of 14 amino acids. The V end was cut by 6 bases, the J end by 4 bases, with 13 bases between. CDR3: CASRLGRWNQPQHF. The DNA for the CDR3 is TGTGCCAGCAGACTGGGACGTTGGAATCAGCCCCAGCATTTT.

This clonotype was recorded a few times. A much bigger clone sits one base away, suggesting this may be a read error. The limits of the CDR3 on the DNA are not certain, so only TCRdb's listed CDR3 is given. The gene calls are TRBV7-9 and TRBJ2-5; TRBD2, the table's D call, lacks a check against the DNA. The CDR3 comprises 17 residues, both ends counted. Looked up from germline, CDR1 is SEHNR and CDR2 is FQNEAQ (reference sequence). The CDR3 sequence: CASSPAWASGTQETQHF.

This chain joins TRBV6-1 and TRBJ2-7; D might be TRBD1 (5 bases). Trimming shortened V by 6 bases and J by 8 bases, and 11 bases separated the two germline ends. CDR3 length equals 11 residues. Germline CDR1 is MNHNS and CDR2 is SASEGT. In DNA form, the CDR3 reads TGTGCCAGCAGACAGACAGACCAGCAGTACTTC. Translating gives CASRQTDQQYF.

This clonotype was recorded at least ten times. The rearrangement uses TRBV28 and TRBJ2-7; no clear D gene. The CDR3 sequence is 14 residues long. V was trimmed by 2 bases and J by 0 bases, leaving 8 bases between them. The V gene's germline CDR1 is MDHEN and CDR2 SYDVKM. As DNA, the CDR3 is TGTGCCAGCAGTTTACCCATAAGCTCCTACGAGCAGTACTTC. This codes for CASSLPISSYEQYF. The variable domain in full, with the rest retrieved from reference TRBV28 and TRBJ2-7, is DVKVTQSSRYLVKRTGEKVFLECVQDMDHENMFWYRQDPGLGLRLIYFSYDVKMKEKGDIPEGYSVSREKKERFSLILESASTNQTSMYLCASSLPISSYEQYFGPGTRLTVT.

This clonotype was recorded a few times. The chain carries TRBV9 and TRBJ2-1; 14 bases align to TRBD2. Germline V gives CDR1 SGDLS, CDR2 YYNGEE. The CDR3 length is 16 residues. V was clipped by 2 bases and J by 9 bases; unmatched bases: 7. CDR3 nucleotide sequence: TGTGCCAGCAGCGTTGGGACTAGCGGGAGACAGGGTGAGCAGTTCTTC. Translation gives CASSVGTSGRQGEQFF.

The chain links TRBV4-1 to TRBJ2-1; tentative D call: TRBD2 (6 bases). This CDR3 comprises 15 residues. Germline CDR1 MGHRA, CDR2 YSYEKL. Trimming shortened V by 0 bases and J by 4 bases, and 10 bases separated the two germline ends. The CDR3 loop is CASSQELRGYNEQFF. The CDR3 DNA is TGCGCCAGCAGCCAAGAATTGCGGGGTTACAATGAGCAGTTCTTC.

The rearrangement uses TRBV18 and TRBJ1-6; 8 bases are shared with TRBD1. The CDR3 has 18 residues. Germline V gene sequence: CDR1 KGHSH, CDR2 LQKENI. Trimming cost V 3 bases and J 11 bases; bases outside gene matches: 18. The CDR3: CASSPLPLLTGDATPLHF. Written as DNA, the CDR3 is TGTGCCAGCTCACCCTTACCCCTCTTGACAGGGGACGCTACACCCCTCCACTTT.

This clonotype showed up many times. This chain joins TRBV6-1 and TRBJ2-6, with D hard to call. There are 15 residues in the CDR3. Germline V gene data show CDR1 as MNHNS and CDR2 as SASEGT. Trimming shortened V by 5 bases and J by 0 bases, and 8 bases separated the two germline ends. CDR3 amino acids: CASSPLGSGANVLTF. In nucleotides, the CDR3 is TGTGCCAGCAGTCCCCTCGGCTCTGGGGCCAACGTCCTGACTTTC.

This clonotype was counted many times. The chain carries TRBV10-3 and TRBJ2-1, with a tentative D call TRBD1 (6 bases). Germline V lookup: CDR1 ENHRY, CDR2 SYGVKD. Between the trimmed V and J ends, which lost 2 bases and 8 bases, there was a span of 10 bases. The CDR3 covers 13 residues. Here the CDR3 reads CAISEVEGDEQFF. The CDR3 DNA sequence: TGTGCCATCAGTGAGGTCGAGGGGGATGAGCAGTTCTTC.

This clonotype was recorded at least ten times. The rearrangement uses TRBV10-3 and TRBJ1-1; a possible D gene is TRBD1 (5 bases). Trimming cost V 2 bases and J 0 bases, with 7 bases left between them. CDR3 length: 14 residues. Looked up from germline, CDR1 is ENHRY and CDR2 is SYGVKD. CDR3 sequence (DNA): TGTGCCATCAGTGAGGGGGGGGTGAACACTGAAGCTTTCTTT. Its translation is CAISEGGVNTEAFF.

The chain carries TRBV27 and TRBJ1-3; a possible D gene is TRBD1 (5 bases). This CDR3 spans 16 amino acids. V was pared by 8 bases and J by 3 bases, with 20 bases between. Germline CDR1 MNHEY, CDR2 SMNVEV (reference sequence). CDR3 sequence (DNA): TGTGCCAGCTCATATTCTTCCGGGACTTATGGAAACACCATATATTTT. Its protein product is CASSYSSGTYGNTIYF.

The rearrangement links TRBV15 to TRBJ1-5, with D possibly matching TRBD1 (5 bases). There are 15 residues in the CDR3. Looked up from germline, CDR1 is LNHNV and CDR2 is YYDKDF (reference sequence). V gave up 5 bases and J gave up 0 bases, with 11 bases separating them. CDR3 protein: CATSLDTYSNQPQHF. The CDR3 bases are TGTGCCACCAGCCTGGACACCTATAGCAATCAGCCCCAGCATTTT.

This clonotype was seen ten or more times. The chain has TRBV30 and TRBJ2-1, with a possible D match to TRBD1 (5 bases). Deletions cut 4 bases from V and 9 bases from J, with 16 bases between. The germline CDR1 and CDR2 sequences are GTSNPN and SVGIG (reference sequence). The CDR3 has 13 amino acids. DNA of the CDR3: TGTGCCTGGACGGTGGCAGGGTGGTCTGAGCAGTTCTTC. Translating it yields CAWTVAGWSEQFF.

This clonotype was recorded a few times. The chain's CDR3 is CASSLGIGGNTIYF. The CDR3 DNA is TGTGCCAGCAGCCTGGGAATAGGCGGAAACACCATATATTTT. V is TRBV7-2 and J is TRBJ1-3; D unresolved. Deletions cut 5 bases from V and 4 bases from J, with 12 bases between. This CDR3 has 14 amino acids. Germline V gene data show CDR1 as SGHTA and CDR2 as FQGNSA.

This clonotype has more than one count but fewer than ten. The chain has TRBV28 and TRBJ1-2, with 8 bases fitting TRBD1. The V and J ends lost 3 bases and 10 bases, in that order; junction bases with no gene match: 13. The germline V gene encodes CDR1 MDHEN and CDR2 SYDVKM. This CDR3 is built from 15 residues. CDR3 sequence reads: CASSLFTGGVIVYTF. The DNA for the CDR3 is TGTGCCAGCAGTTTGTTCACAGGGGGGGTAATTGTCTACACCTTC.

In its sample, this clonotype was seen many times. This rearrangement joins TRBV2 to TRBJ1-1, with 7 bases matching TRBD1. With 7 bases clipped from V and 4 bases from J, the junction kept 12 bases outside the gene matches. This CDR3 comprises 15 residues. CDR1 is SNHLY and CDR2 is FYNNEI in the germline V gene. The CDR3 DNA sequence: TGTGCCAGCACCCGAGGGGAGGGGGCGAGCACTGAAGCTTTCTTT. Translated, it gives CASTRGEGASTEAFF. Full variable domain (rest looked up from reference TRBV2 and TRBJ1-1): EPEVTQTPSHQVTQMGQEVILRCVPISNHLYFYWYRQILGQKVEFLVSFYNNEISEKSEIFDDQFSVERPDGSNFTLKIRSTKLEDSAMYFCASTRGEGASTEAFFGQGTRLTVV.

The sample holds many counts of this clonotype. The chain carries TRBV27 and TRBJ1-5; tentatively, D is TRBD1 (5 bases). The length of the CDR3 is 13 residues. The germline V gene has CDR1 MNHEY and CDR2 SMNVEV (reference sequence). The V end lost 6 bases, the J end lost 4 bases, and 10 bases lay between the germline ends. The CDR3 here is CASRRRGNQPQHF. DNA for the CDR3: TGTGCCAGCAGGAGGCGGGGGAATCAGCCCCAGCATTTT.

Many counts were recorded for this clonotype. This sequence joins TRBV30 and TRBJ2-2; no clear D. Germline-derived CDR1 and CDR2 are GTSNPN and SVGIG (reference sequence). Trimming pared 2 bases from V and 4 bases from J, leaving 2 bases between. CDR3 length: 11 residues. The CDR3 DNA reads as TGTGCCTGGAGTCCCACCGGGGAGCTGTTTTTT. Protein: CAWSPTGELFF.

This clonotype was seen at least ten times. The chain recombines TRBV12-3 or TRBV12-4 with TRBJ2-5, with D tentatively TRBD1 (5 bases). The CDR3 loop spans 14 amino acids. V lost 5 bases, J lost 0 bases, and 10 bases lay in between. CDR3 coding DNA: TGTGCCAGCAGTCCCGGACAACACCAAGAGACCCAGTACTTC. This gives the protein CASSPGQHQETQYF.

This clonotype was counted between two and nine times. The rearrangement joins TRBV20-1 to TRBJ2-7, with TRBD1 identical over 7 bases. This CDR3 is 14 amino acids long. The germline CDR1 and CDR2 sequences are DFQATT and SNEGSKA (reference sequence). Trimming at V came to 0 bases and at J to 4 bases, leaving 6 bases not matched to a gene. The DNA of the CDR3 is TGCAGTGCTAGAGATGAGGGACAGATATACGAGCAGTACTTC. This sequence encodes CSARDEGQIYEQYF.

This clonotype has at least ten counts. The J gene is TRBJ2-2, the V gene TRBV12-3 or TRBV12-4, with 7 bases that match TRBD2. The length of the CDR3 is 16 residues. V shed 4 bases and J 6 bases; nucleotides not matched to a gene: 11. CDR3 DNA sequence: TGTGCCAGCAGTTCCCCAGTAGCGGGTGCGTCCGGGGAGCTGTTTTTT. This codes for CASSSPVAGASGELFF.

The sample holds many counts of this clonotype. This rearrangement joins TRBV18 to TRBJ2-5, with D possibly TRBD1 on 7 matching bases. Trimming removed 6 bases from V and 2 bases from J, with 19 bases in between. This CDR3 is built from 16 residues. Germline CDR1 and CDR2: KGHSH and LQKENI. CDR3 sequence reads: CASSPGTARGQETQYF. The CDR3 nucleotides are TGTGCCAGCTCCCCCGGGACAGCTCGGGGGCAAGAGACCCAGTACTTC.

This clonotype was recorded many times. The chain has TRBV14 and TRBJ1-2; D is possibly TRBD1 (5 bases). The length of the CDR3 is 14 residues. Germline lookup yields CDR1 SGHDN and CDR2 FVKESK. Trimming stripped 2 bases from V and 4 bases from J, with 11 bases between. The CDR3 loop reads CASSQYQGSYGYTF. The CDR3 nucleotides are TGTGCCAGCAGCCAATACCAGGGAAGCTATGGCTACACCTTC.

This clonotype was seen many times. CDR3 in DNA: TGTGCCAGCAGTGATGACAGCAATCAGCCCCAGCATTTT. Translated: CASSDDSNQPQHF. This chain links TRBV2 with TRBJ1-5; D remains unclear. Germline values: CDR1 SNHLY, CDR2 FYNNEI. With 3 bases removed from V and 1 base from J, the gap between germline ends came to 4 bases. This CDR3 is 13 amino acids long. The complete variable domain, with remaining parts taken from reference TRBV2 and TRBJ1-5, reads EPEVTQTPSHQVTQMGQEVILRCVPISNHLYFYWYRQILGQKVEFLVSFYNNEISEKSEIFDDQFSVERPDGSNFTLKIRSTKLEDSAMYFCASSDDSNQPQHFGDGTRLSIL.

This clonotype was counted at least ten times. The chain uses TRBV6-1 and TRBJ1-6; no definite D call. The CDR3 sequence is 15 residues long. V was cut by 5 bases and J by 7 bases, with 15 bases left in between. The V gene's germline CDR1 is MNHNS and CDR2 SASEGT. The CDR3 nucleotides read TGTGCCAGCAGTTACAGCCCTGACGCGAATTCACCCCTCCACTTT. Protein: CASSYSPDANSPLHF.

This clonotype was observed a handful of times. This rearrangement joins TRBV5-1 to TRBJ2-1; 9 positions agree with TRBD2. V lost 7 bases and J lost 4; bases outside the gene matches: 6. This CDR3 region has 14 residues. In germline, CDR1 is SGHRS, CDR2 YFSETQ. The CDR3 sequence: CASGSGSGYNEQFF. The CDR3 DNA reads TGCGCCAGCGGTAGCGGGAGCGGATACAATGAGCAGTTCTTC.

The chain couples TRBV6-1 to TRBJ2-1; weak D call: TRBD2 (5 bases). The CDR3 has 12 amino acids. V lost 8 bases to trimming and J lost 5 bases, with 10 bases between them. CDR1 is MNHNS and CDR2 is SASEGT in the germline V gene. The CDR3 DNA follows: TGTGCCAGCCGGGAAATCAACAATGAGCAGTTCTTC. Translating gives CASREINNEQFF.

The gene calls are TRBV29-1 and TRBJ2-7; D not certain. V was clipped by 4 bases and J by 6 bases, with 13 bases between them. The CDR3 is made up of 12 amino acids. Germline CDR1 reads SQVTM; CDR2 reads ANQGSEA. As DNA, the CDR3 is TGCAGCGTTGCAGCATCCTACTCCGAGCAGTACTTC. It yields the protein CSVAASYSEQYF.